A few counts support the clone carrying this T cell receptor beta chain. Its antigen is undetermined. This sample's time point: late sampling 161 to 241 days after vaccination in a few convalescent patients. Treatment reported: roughly ten-day PBMC culture with coronavirus spike peptide pools or control peptides (ViraFEST assay). Oncomine TCR Beta short-read sequencing was applied to DNA from cultured CD4+ T cells. TCRdb reanalysed the PCR reads using MiXCR and keeps one entry per CDR3 protein. This table holds tens of thousands of distinct CDR3 sequences, 45% to 55% found once. These data belong to a study of vaccination and CD4 T cells after COVID-19. Germline V gene data show CDR1 as SGHVS and CDR2 as FNYEAQ. The CDR3 consists of 11 residues. V lost 5 bases and J 7 bases, leaving 5 bases between the germline ends.

This material consisted of CD4+ T cells from blood, cultured in vitro, taken about 7 months after SARS-CoV-2 vaccination. The TCR originated in a human donor who had recovered from COVID-19. This chain connects TRBV7-6 to TRBJ2-2; no clear D. CDR3 nucleotide sequence: TGTGCCAGCAGCGTTGACGGGGAGCTGTTTTTT. It codes for CASSVDGELFF.